A single sample gave rise to the 10 T cell receptor beta chains below, sequenced in a study of a mutant IDH1 vaccine in newly diagnosed glioma. The time point denotes: baseline, week 1 (first vaccination visit). Treatment of the sample: pre-vaccination baseline after standard-of-care therapy. TCRdb's copy holds only in-frame clones and misses some; the assay was immunoSEQ multiplex PCR. The sample contains tens of thousands of clones, roughly nine tenths of which appear only once. This material consisted of PBMCs, taken from a glioma patient treated with radiotherapy, temozolomide or both. The receptors were gathered from a man between 25 and 39 years old with glioma.

This clone was found a few times. The V call is TRBV2, the J call TRBJ1-5; 7 bases line up with TRBD1. The CDR3 runs to 15 residues. CDR1 and CDR2 from the germline V gene are SNHLY and FYNNEI. V lost 3 bases to trimming and J lost 6 bases; unmatched junction nucleotides: 8. Here the CDR3 DNA reads TGTGCCAGCAGTGATAAGACGGCAGGGGGTCAGCCCCAGCATTTT. Translating it yields CASSDKTAGGQPQHF.

The chain has TRBV18 and TRBJ1-3; possibly TRBD1 for D (6 bases). Trimming left V 3 bases short and J 0 bases short, with 12 bases between. The CDR3 contains 16 residues. Germline assignment: CDR1 KGHSH and CDR2 LQKENI. CDR3: CASSPPDRLSGNTIYF. The CDR3 coding sequence is TGTGCCAGCTCACCCCCGGACAGACTCTCTGGAAACACCATATATTTT.

The chain employs TRBV4-1 and TRBJ2-7; D possibly corresponds to TRBD1 (5 bases). The V gene's germline CDR1 is MGHRA and CDR2 YSYEKL. This CDR3 has 17 amino acids. Trimming stripped 4 bases from V and 2 bases from J, with 21 bases between. CDR3 amino acids: CASSLSHRTNTPYEQYF. For the CDR3, the DNA is TGCGCCAGCAGCCTTTCCCACCGGACAAACACACCCTACGAGCAGTACTTC.

The chain uses TRBV11-1 and TRBJ2-3; 7 bases match TRBD2. Germline CDR1 is SGHAT and CDR2 is FQDESV (reference sequence). V lost 5 bases, J lost 4 bases, and 9 bases stayed unmatched. This CDR3 is built from 15 residues. In DNA, the CDR3 is TGTGCCAGCAGCGCCGGGTTCCGGGGGGCAGATACGCAGTATTTT. Protein: CASSAGFRGADTQYF.

The J gene is TRBJ2-5, the V gene TRBV6-5; TRBD2 matches at 9 bases. The J call may not be correct, given that the DNA end is closer to TRBJ2-7. The CDR3 length is 15 residues. CDR1 is MNHEY, CDR2 SVGAGI, per germline. The CDR3 DNA is TGTGCCAGCAGTTACGAGACTAGCGGAACCTACGAGCAGTACTTC. It specifies CASSYETSGTYEQYF.

This rearrangement joins TRBV19 to TRBJ1-2, with 7 bases aligning to TRBD1. In germline, CDR1 is LNHDA, CDR2 SQIVND (reference sequence). Germline trimming cut 3 bases from V and 7 bases from J; bases unmatched to any gene: 14. This CDR3 comprises 16 residues. The DNA of the CDR3 is TGTGCCAGTAGTATTCTGGCAGGGGGGAGTCTCTCTGGCTACACCTTC. Amino acid sequence: CASSILAGGSLSGYTF.

V is TRBV6-4 and J is TRBJ1-2, with 8 positions matching TRBD1. This CDR3 region has 17 residues. Germline CDR1 is MRHNA and CDR2 is SNTAGT. With V trimmed by 0 bases and J by 7 bases, 13 bases remained unmatched. CDR3 in DNA: TGTGCCAGCAGTGACTCCTCCCGGGACAGGACCGGGGTTGGCTACACCTTC. Its protein product is CASSDSSRDRTGVGYTF.

This clone was seen a single time. The chain links TRBV10-3 to TRBJ2-2, with 10 bases matching TRBD2. This CDR3 contains 16 residues. Per the germline V gene, CDR1 is ENHRY and CDR2 is SYGVKD. J was trimmed by 8 bases and V by 3 bases; bases with no gene match: 9. DNA for the CDR3: TGTGCCATCAGTGAATGGCTAGCGGGAGTAAATGGGGAGCTGTTTTTT. Translating gives CAISEWLAGVNGELFF.

The CDR3 reads CASSFFQADTQYF. As DNA, the CDR3 is TGTGCCAGCAGCTTCTTTCAGGCAGATACGCAGTATTTT. The V and J genes are TRBV5-4 and TRBJ2-3, with unresolved D. The CDR3 is 13 amino acids. The V gene's germline CDR1 is SGHNT and CDR2 YYREEE (reference sequence). Trimming removed 2 bases from V and 4 bases from J, with 8 bases in between.

This clone has a single count. The rearrangement uses TRBV2 and TRBJ2-7; 10 bases agree with TRBD1. The CDR3 is 15 amino acids. Germline V gene lookup returns CDR1 SNHLY and CDR2 FYNNEI. The V segment lost 5 bases and the J segment 0 bases; nucleotides outside the gene matches: 4. CDR3 protein: CASSPGTGVSYEQYF. The CDR3 DNA reads TGTGCCAGCAGTCCCGGGACAGGGGTCTCCTACGAGCAGTACTTC.